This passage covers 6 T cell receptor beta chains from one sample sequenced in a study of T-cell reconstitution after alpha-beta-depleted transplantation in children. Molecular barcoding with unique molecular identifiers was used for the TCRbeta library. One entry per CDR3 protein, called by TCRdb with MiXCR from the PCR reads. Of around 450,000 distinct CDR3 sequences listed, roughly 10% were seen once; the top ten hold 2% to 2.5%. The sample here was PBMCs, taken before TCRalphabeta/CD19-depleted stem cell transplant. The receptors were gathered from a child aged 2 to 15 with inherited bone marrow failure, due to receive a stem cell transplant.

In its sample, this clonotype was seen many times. The CDR3 DNA is TGTGCCAGCAGAACCGCGGGGGCGGAGGAAAAACTGTTTTTT. It translates to CASRTAGAEEKLFF. The chain links TRBV7-9 to TRBJ1-4, with D perhaps TRBD1 (6 bases). Trimming cost V 6 bases and J 8 bases, with 16 bases left between them. Germline V lookup: CDR1 SEHNR, CDR2 FQNEAQ (reference sequence). The CDR3 length is 14 residues.

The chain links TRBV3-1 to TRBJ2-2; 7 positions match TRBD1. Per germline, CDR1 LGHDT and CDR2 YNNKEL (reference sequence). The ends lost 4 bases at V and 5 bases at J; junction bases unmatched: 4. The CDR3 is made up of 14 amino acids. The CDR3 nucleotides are TGTGCCAGCAGCCCGGGACAGTTGACCGGGGAGCTGTTTTTT. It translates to CASSPGQLTGELFF.

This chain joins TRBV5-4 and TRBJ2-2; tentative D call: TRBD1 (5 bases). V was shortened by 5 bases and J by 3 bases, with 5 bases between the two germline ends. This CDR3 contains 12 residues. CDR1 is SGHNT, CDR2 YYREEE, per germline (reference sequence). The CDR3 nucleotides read TGTGCCAGCAGACAGGACACCGGGGAGCTGTTTTTT. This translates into CASRQDTGELFF.

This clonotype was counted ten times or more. CDR3 protein: CASTPRTSTDTQYF. The CDR3 DNA follows: TGTGCCAGCACCCCGCGGACTAGCACAGATACGCAGTATTTT. The chain couples TRBV27 to TRBJ2-3; maybe TRBD2 (5 bases). Between the trimmed V and J ends, which lost 7 bases and 0 bases, there was a span of 11 bases. The CDR3 runs 14 residues. The germline gives CDR1 MNHEY, CDR2 SMNVEV (reference sequence).

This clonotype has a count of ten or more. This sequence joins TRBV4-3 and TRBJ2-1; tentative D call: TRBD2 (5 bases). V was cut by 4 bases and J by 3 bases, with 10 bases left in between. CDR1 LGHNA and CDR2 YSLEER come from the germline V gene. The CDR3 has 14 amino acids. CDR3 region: CASSRARGYNEQFF. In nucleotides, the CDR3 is TGCGCCAGCAGCCGCGCCCGGGGCTACAATGAGCAGTTCTTC.

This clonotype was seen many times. The DNA for the CDR3 is TGTGCCAGCAGTTTGATTGCCCTTGGGACAGATACGCAGTATTTT. It yields the protein CASSLIALGTDTQYF. V and J are TRBV27 and TRBJ2-3; no clear D gene. CDR1 and CDR2 from the germline V gene are MNHEY and SMNVEV (reference sequence). This CDR3 is built from 15 residues. V gave up 3 bases and J gave up 3 bases, with 13 bases separating them.